Listed here are 30 T cell receptor beta chains from one sample, sequenced in a study of blood T cell repertoires in COVID-19. Sequenced by immunoSEQ multiplex PCR; TCRdb stores in-frame clones only, minus some. The top ten clones hold around 3.7% of a sample with over 130,000 clones, about four fifths of them seen once. Sequencing used PBMCs or T cells enriched from blood (not recorded which). These receptors came from a woman aged 50 to 60 with acute COVID-19.

This clone is categorized as medium-sized. At one boundary the junction diverges from the germline segment, which might be a read error. The chain links TRBV27 to TRBJ1-1; D unclear. The CDR3 sequence is 13 residues long. The germline V gene encodes CDR1 MNHEY and CDR2 SMNVEV (reference sequence). As DNA, the CDR3 is TGTGCCAGCAATTTAGTTTCTGACACTGAAGCTTTCTTT. This sequence encodes CASNLVSDTEAFF.

The chain uses TRBV4-3 and TRBJ2-7; a weak D match, TRBD1 (5 bases). V was trimmed by 0 bases and J by 2 bases, leaving 14 bases between them. Per the germline V gene, CDR1 is LGHNA and CDR2 is YSLEER. The CDR3 is made up of 16 amino acids. CDR3 DNA sequence: TGCGCCAGCAGCCAAGATTTGATACAGGCGACCTACGAGCAGTACTTC. Translated, it gives CASSQDLIQATYEQYF.

The CDR3 DNA is TGTGCCAGCAGTTTCACCAGGAGGGATGGCTACACCTTC. It translates to CASSFTRRDGYTF. The gene calls are TRBV6-2 or TRBV6-3 and TRBJ1-2, with D unresolved. The germline CDR1 and CDR2 sequences are MNHEY and SVGEGT. Trimming left V 4 bases short and J 6 bases short, with 12 bases between. This CDR3 spans 13 amino acids.

This chain links TRBV11-2 with TRBJ2-3; D may be TRBD1 (6 bases). Germline V gives CDR1 SGHAT, CDR2 FQNNGV. The CDR3 contains 14 residues. With 4 bases removed from V and 4 bases from J, the gap between germline ends came to 12 bases. The CDR3 spells CASSWGPSADTQYF. The CDR3 DNA reads TGTGCCAGCAGCTGGGGGCCTTCGGCAGATACGCAGTATTTT.

The V gene is TRBV27, the J gene TRBJ2-7; tentative D call: TRBD1 (6 bases). This CDR3 is 14 amino acids long. Trimming removed 5 bases from V and 2 bases from J, with 13 bases in between. Germline values: CDR1 MNHEY, CDR2 SMNVEV (reference sequence). CDR3 in DNA: TGTGCCAGCAGTCGTACAGGGCCCACCTACGAGCAGTACTTC. Amino acids: CASSRTGPTYEQYF.

The chain joins TRBV9 to TRBJ2-2; 8 bases agree with TRBD2. This CDR3 has 17 residues. CDR1 and CDR2 from the germline V gene are SGDLS and YYNGEE. Trimming cost V 4 bases and J 4 bases; bases outside gene matches: 12. The CDR3 reads CASSPQQAGAVTGELFF. As DNA, the CDR3 is TGTGCCAGCAGCCCGCAGCAAGCGGGAGCGGTCACCGGGGAGCTGTTTTTT.

The chain uses TRBV11-2 and TRBJ1-5; D perhaps matches TRBD1 (5 bases). The CDR3 contains 16 residues. The germline V gene has CDR1 SGHAT and CDR2 FQNNGV. The germline V and J ends were trimmed by 3 bases and 0 bases, with 12 bases remaining between them. The CDR3 region has the DNA TGTGCCAGCAGCTTGGACACTTCATATAGCAATCAGCCCCAGCATTTT. This codes for CASSLDTSYSNQPQHF.

V and J are TRBV7-2 and TRBJ2-1; tentative D call: TRBD2 (5 bases). Germline V gives CDR1 SGHTA, CDR2 FQGNSA. V dropped 0 bases and J dropped 5 bases, with 5 bases sitting between them. This CDR3 is built from 13 residues. DNA of the CDR3: TGTGCCAGCAGCTTAGCCGGGAACAATGAGCAGTTCTTC. This gives the protein CASSLAGNNEQFF.

The genes are TRBV6-2 or TRBV6-3 and TRBJ1-1, with TRBD1 as a possible D gene (6 bases). Germline values: CDR1 MNHEY, CDR2 SVGEGT. The CDR3 covers 16 residues. With 5 bases removed from V and 5 bases from J, the gap between germline ends came to 21 bases. The CDR3 sequence is CASSTLSNRVWTEAFF. The CDR3 DNA reads TGTGCCAGCAGTACCCTCTCAAACAGGGTTTGGACTGAAGCTTTCTTT.

CDR3 region: CASSPSGSSGNTIYF. The CDR3 DNA reads TGTGCCAGCTCACCCTCGGGTAGCTCTGGAAACACCATATATTTT. The chain recombines TRBV18 with TRBJ1-3; D call uncertain. V was trimmed by 3 bases and J by 0 bases, leaving 9 bases between them. The length of the CDR3 is 15 residues. Germline V lookup: CDR1 KGHSH, CDR2 LQKENI. Based on the CDR3 plus reference TRBV18 and TRBJ1-3, the full variable domain is NAGVMQNPRHLVRRRGQEARLRCSPMKGHSHVYWYRQLPEEGLKFMVYLQKENIIDESGMPKERFSAEFPKEGPSILRIQQVVRGDSAAYFCASSPSGSSGNTIYFGEGSWLTVV.

The V call is TRBV19, the J call TRBJ1-2; the match to TRBD1 covers 7 bases. CDR1 is LNHDA, CDR2 SQIVND, per germline (reference sequence). The CDR3 sequence is 13 residues long. V dropped 6 bases and J dropped 7; count of bases not matched to a gene: 8. The CDR3 DNA sequence: TGTGCCAGTAGGTCGACAGGGAATCGTGGCTACACCTTC. This translates into CASRSTGNRGYTF.

This rearrangement joins TRBV5-4 to TRBJ1-4; D gene ambiguous. Germline loops: CDR1 SGHNT, CDR2 YYREEE (reference sequence). The V end lost 4 bases, the J end lost 8 bases, and 12 bases lay between the germline ends. This CDR3 comprises 13 residues. DNA for the CDR3: TGTGCCAGCAGCCTAGGTGGGAGGGAAAAACTGTTTTTT. This gives the protein CASSLGGREKLFF.

In regard to this clone: Relative to the germline gene, one junction end is altered; a read error may explain this. The chain carries TRBV7-7 and TRBJ2-2; tentative D call: TRBD2 (7 bases). The CDR3 runs to 17 residues. CDR1 SSHAT and CDR2 FNYEAQ come from the germline V gene (reference sequence). The chain's CDR3 is CASSFIAGAGEGGELFF. In DNA, the CDR3 is TGTGCTAGCAGCTTTATTGCGGGAGCAGGGGAAGGCGGGGAGCTGTTTTTT.

The rearrangement links TRBV19 to TRBJ1-2; D gene unclear. From germline, CDR1 is LNHDA and CDR2 SQIVND (reference sequence). The germline V and J ends were trimmed by 5 bases and 4 bases, with 14 bases remaining between them. This CDR3 spans 14 amino acids. CDR3 loop: CASSYEAAAYGYTF. The CDR3 region has the DNA TGTGCCAGTAGTTACGAGGCAGCGGCCTATGGCTACACCTTC.

The CDR3 is CASSLISGAGGRGSDTQYF. CDR3 DNA sequence: TGTGCCAGCAGCTTAATCTCGGGGGCTGGCGGGAGGGGCTCAGATACGCAGTATTTT. This chain uses TRBV13 with TRBJ2-3; 9 bases fit TRBD2. With 2 bases clipped from V and 4 bases from J, the junction kept 16 bases outside the gene matches. Per germline, CDR1 PRHDT and CDR2 FYEKMQ (reference sequence). The CDR3 spans 19 residues. The variable domain in full, completed from reference TRBV13 and TRBJ2-3, reads AAGVIQSPRHLIKEKRETATLKCYPIPRHDTVYWYQQGPGQDPQFLISFYEKMQSDKGSIPDRFSAQQFSDYHSELNMSSLELGDSALYFCASSLISGAGGRGSDTQYFGPGTRLTVL.

The V call is TRBV5-4, the J call TRBJ1-1, with a weak D call TRBD1 (5 bases). This CDR3 has 13 residues. The V end lost 1 base, the J end lost 6 bases, and 10 bases lay between the germline ends. Germline V gene lookup returns CDR1 SGHNT and CDR2 YYREEE (reference sequence). The CDR3, as DNA: TGTGCCAGCAGCTTGTCGGGGGGGGCTGAAGCTTTCTTT. It is translated as CASSLSGGAEAFF.

The chain couples TRBV19 to TRBJ2-7; 9 bases match TRBD2. In germline, CDR1 is LNHDA, CDR2 SQIVND (reference sequence). Losses at the gene ends were 1 base for V and 6 bases for J; bases not matched to a gene: 7. CDR3 length: 15 residues. CDR3 nucleotides: TGTGCCAGTAGTATAGGGGGCGGGAGGGCCCGCGAGCAGTACTTC. Protein product: CASSIGGGRAREQYF.

The chain links TRBV10-2 to TRBJ2-2, with 13 bases aligning to TRBD2. The CDR3 runs to 15 residues. The germline gives CDR1 WSHSY, CDR2 SAAADI. The V and J ends lost 5 bases and 4 bases, in that order; junction bases with no gene match: 1. The CDR3 loop reads CASSRLAGGTGELFF. DNA of the CDR3: TGCGCCAGCAGTCGACTAGCGGGAGGCACCGGGGAGCTGTTTTTT.

In its sample, this clone ranks as large. V is TRBV20-1 and J is TRBJ2-7; D may be TRBD2 (6 bases). Germline V gene data show CDR1 as DFQATT and CDR2 as SNEGSKA (reference sequence). Deletions cut 3 bases from V and 2 bases from J, with 11 bases between. The CDR3 is 13 residues long. DNA of the CDR3: TGCAGTGCTAGTACCCGGGAGCCCTACGAGCAGTACTTC. As protein: CSASTREPYEQYF.

The J gene is TRBJ2-1, the V gene TRBV21-1; TRBD1 reflects the table's D call only, with no check against the DNA. TRBV21-1 is flagged as a pseudogene. The CDR3 totals 19 residues. The CDR3 nucleotides read TGTGCCAGCAGCAAAGATGGGGACAGGGTGAGGGGAGCCTACAATGAGCAGTTCTTC. Encoded protein: CASSKDGDRVRGAYNEQFF.

The chain joins TRBV27 to TRBJ1-4; the match to TRBD1 covers 8 bases. The CDR3 spans 13 residues. Trimming cost V 5 bases and J 7 bases; bases outside gene matches: 3. Germline CDR1 reads MNHEY; CDR2 reads SMNVEV (reference sequence). CDR3 residues: CASSRQGSEKLFF. DNA for the CDR3: TGTGCCAGCAGTCGACAGGGGAGTGAAAAACTGTTTTTT.

A word on this clone: One end of the junction fails to match germline, which may point to a read error. The V call is TRBV6-5, the J call TRBJ1-1, with 8 bases aligning to TRBD1. The CDR3 extends over 14 amino acids. Germline CDR1 is MNHEY and CDR2 is SVGAGI. The CDR3 nucleotides read TGTGCCAGCAGACCCCAGGGGGCTAGAAGGCACACGGTCTTT. Its translation: CASRPQGARRHTVF.

The V gene is TRBV28, the J gene TRBJ2-7; TRBD1 matches 8 bases. Germline V CDR1 and CDR2: MDHEN, SYDVKM. There are 14 residues in the CDR3. Trimming at V came to 9 bases and at J to 4 bases, leaving 11 bases not matched to a gene. The CDR3 nucleotides read TGTGCCAGTGGTGACAGGGGTGGTAGGTACGAGCAGTACTTC. Protein sequence: CASGDRGGRYEQYF. Drawing the rest from reference TRBV28 and TRBJ2-7, the complete variable domain is DVKVTQSSRYLVKRTGEKVFLECVQDMDHENMFWYRQDPGLGLRLIYFSYDVKMKEKGDIPEGYSVSREKKERFSLILESASTNQTSMYLCASGDRGGRYEQYFGPGTRLTVT.

The chain carries TRBV9 and TRBJ1-6, with 7 bases fitting TRBD1. V dropped 3 bases and J dropped 5; count of bases not matched to a gene: 5. CDR3 size: 15 residues. CDR1 is SGDLS and CDR2 is YYNGEE in the germline V gene. For the CDR3, the DNA is TGTGCCAGCAGCGGACCCGGACAGGATAATTCACCCCTCCACTTT. Its translation is CASSGPGQDNSPLHF.

The chain recombines TRBV11-2 with TRBJ2-1; 7 nucleotides align to TRBD2. The germline gives CDR1 SGHAT, CDR2 FQNNGV. V lost 5 bases, J lost 4 bases, and 2 bases stayed unmatched. CDR3 length equals 13 residues. CDR3 region: CASSSGEYNEQFF. The CDR3 nucleotides are TGTGCCAGCAGCAGCGGGGAGTACAATGAGCAGTTCTTC.

The rearrangement links TRBV30 to TRBJ1-2; D is uncertain. The CDR3 sequence is 12 residues long. Deletions cut 2 bases from V and 0 bases from J, with 4 bases between. Germline-derived CDR1 and CDR2 are GTSNPN and SVGIG (reference sequence). CDR3 region: CAWSQSNYGYTF. The CDR3 DNA is TGTGCCTGGAGTCAGTCTAACTATGGCTACACCTTC. Full variable domain (outside the CDR3, taken from reference TRBV30 and TRBJ1-2): SQTIHQWPATLVQPVGSPLSLECTVEGTSNPNLYWYRQAAGRGLQLLFYSVGIGQISSEVPQNLSASRPQDRQFILSSKKLLLSDSGFYLCAWSQSNYGYTFGSGTRLTVV.

With respect to this clone: Other DNA sequences in this specimen translate into the identical CDR3. The chain joins TRBV5-1 to TRBJ2-1; D perhaps matches TRBD2 (6 bases). This CDR3 is 13 amino acids long. Between the trimmed V and J ends, which lost 4 bases and 8 bases, there was a span of 13 bases. Germline V CDR1 and CDR2: SGHRS, YFSETQ. The CDR3 region has the DNA TGCGCCAGCAGCCGTCTAGCGAGTGATGAGCAGTTCTTC. This encodes CASSRLASDEQFF.

This clone has just a few counts. The chain is built from TRBV28 and TRBJ2-2; D is uncertain. V was cut by 3 bases and J by 1 base, with 3 bases left in between. This CDR3 has 13 amino acids. From germline, CDR1 is MDHEN and CDR2 SYDVKM. CDR3 sequence (DNA): TGTGCCAGCAGTTTCGGGAACACCGGGGAGCTGTTTTTT. The encoded protein is CASSFGNTGELFF.

In this sample, this clone turned up a few times. CDR3 bases: TGTGCCAGCAGCTTAGCAGGGGCCCCCTATGGCTACACCTTC. Protein: CASSLAGAPYGYTF. This rearrangement joins TRBV11-2 to TRBJ1-2; TRBD1 might be the D (6 bases). This CDR3 is built from 14 residues. V was trimmed by 1 base and J by 4 bases, leaving 10 bases between them. From germline, CDR1 is SGHAT and CDR2 FQNNGV.

The chain links TRBV6-5 to TRBJ1-4; 7 bases fit TRBD1. Germline V CDR1 and CDR2: MNHEY, SVGAGI. The V segment lost 6 bases and the J segment 5 bases; nucleotides outside the gene matches: 6. The CDR3 contains 14 residues. The CDR3 nucleotides are TGTGCCAGCAGCACGGGACAGACCAATGAAAAACTGTTTTTT. It is translated as CASSTGQTNEKLFF.